The sequence of this T cell receptor gamma chain was determined in a study of gamma-delta T cells after stem cell transplantation. TCRdb processed the RT-PCR reads again with the CATT caller. The sample includes some 4,500 gamma-chain clones, about 20% of them seen just once. V dropped 5 bases and J dropped 2; count of bases not matched to a gene: 9. Germline CDR1 and CDR2: EGSTGY and YDSYTSSV. CDR3 length: 14 amino acids. Sequencing was performed on gamma-delta T cells. The chain is built from TRGV4 and TRGJ1 or TRGJ2. The clonotype was recovered from a human donor. It is not recorded whose cells these are; they may come from a transplant donor. This chain's CDR3 is CATWGSGDYYKKLF. DNA of the CDR3: TGTGCCACCTGGGGGAGCGGCGATTATTATAAGAAACTCTTT.